Listed here is a single T cell receptor beta chain. No antigen is known for it. These data come from a study of T-cell memory formation after mild COVID-19. Study details: There were largely donor-specific TCR clusters. Study-wide results and limits: Clones that contracted from day 15 to 85 had balanced CD4/CD8; later expanders were CD4+ biased.

The length of the CDR3 is 17 residues. Per germline, CDR1 SGHAT and CDR2 FQDESV (reference sequence). V was clipped by 3 bases and J by 0 bases, with 18 bases between them. Sample barcodes and UMIs were carried by the TCR alpha and TCR beta cDNA libraries that 5'RACE generated with constant-segment primers. Each CDR3 protein gets one entry after TCRdb re-called the 5' RACE reads with MiXCR. The repertoire holds about 150,000 distinct CDR3 sequences, with approximately 25% as singletons. This TCR was recovered from an adult woman who had mild COVID-19 (a few samples of this study predate the infection). Cell type and time point are not known. The V call is TRBV11-1, the J call TRBJ2-7, with a possible D match to TRBD2 (6 bases). Sequencing was done on a sample of PBMCs or a T cell subset sorted from them (not recorded which). CDR3 DNA sequence: TGTGCCAGCAGCTTCCCGGGAGCCGGAGGTAACTCCTACGAGCAGTACTTC. Residues: CASSFPGAGGNSYEQYF. Looking up the rest from reference TRBV11-1 and TRBJ2-7 gives the full variable domain: EAEVAQSPRYKITEKSQAVAFWCDPISGHATLYWYRQILGQGPELLVQFQDESVVDDSQLPKDRFSAERLKGVDSTLKIQPAELGDSAMYLCASSFPGAGGNSYEQYFGPGTRLTVT.